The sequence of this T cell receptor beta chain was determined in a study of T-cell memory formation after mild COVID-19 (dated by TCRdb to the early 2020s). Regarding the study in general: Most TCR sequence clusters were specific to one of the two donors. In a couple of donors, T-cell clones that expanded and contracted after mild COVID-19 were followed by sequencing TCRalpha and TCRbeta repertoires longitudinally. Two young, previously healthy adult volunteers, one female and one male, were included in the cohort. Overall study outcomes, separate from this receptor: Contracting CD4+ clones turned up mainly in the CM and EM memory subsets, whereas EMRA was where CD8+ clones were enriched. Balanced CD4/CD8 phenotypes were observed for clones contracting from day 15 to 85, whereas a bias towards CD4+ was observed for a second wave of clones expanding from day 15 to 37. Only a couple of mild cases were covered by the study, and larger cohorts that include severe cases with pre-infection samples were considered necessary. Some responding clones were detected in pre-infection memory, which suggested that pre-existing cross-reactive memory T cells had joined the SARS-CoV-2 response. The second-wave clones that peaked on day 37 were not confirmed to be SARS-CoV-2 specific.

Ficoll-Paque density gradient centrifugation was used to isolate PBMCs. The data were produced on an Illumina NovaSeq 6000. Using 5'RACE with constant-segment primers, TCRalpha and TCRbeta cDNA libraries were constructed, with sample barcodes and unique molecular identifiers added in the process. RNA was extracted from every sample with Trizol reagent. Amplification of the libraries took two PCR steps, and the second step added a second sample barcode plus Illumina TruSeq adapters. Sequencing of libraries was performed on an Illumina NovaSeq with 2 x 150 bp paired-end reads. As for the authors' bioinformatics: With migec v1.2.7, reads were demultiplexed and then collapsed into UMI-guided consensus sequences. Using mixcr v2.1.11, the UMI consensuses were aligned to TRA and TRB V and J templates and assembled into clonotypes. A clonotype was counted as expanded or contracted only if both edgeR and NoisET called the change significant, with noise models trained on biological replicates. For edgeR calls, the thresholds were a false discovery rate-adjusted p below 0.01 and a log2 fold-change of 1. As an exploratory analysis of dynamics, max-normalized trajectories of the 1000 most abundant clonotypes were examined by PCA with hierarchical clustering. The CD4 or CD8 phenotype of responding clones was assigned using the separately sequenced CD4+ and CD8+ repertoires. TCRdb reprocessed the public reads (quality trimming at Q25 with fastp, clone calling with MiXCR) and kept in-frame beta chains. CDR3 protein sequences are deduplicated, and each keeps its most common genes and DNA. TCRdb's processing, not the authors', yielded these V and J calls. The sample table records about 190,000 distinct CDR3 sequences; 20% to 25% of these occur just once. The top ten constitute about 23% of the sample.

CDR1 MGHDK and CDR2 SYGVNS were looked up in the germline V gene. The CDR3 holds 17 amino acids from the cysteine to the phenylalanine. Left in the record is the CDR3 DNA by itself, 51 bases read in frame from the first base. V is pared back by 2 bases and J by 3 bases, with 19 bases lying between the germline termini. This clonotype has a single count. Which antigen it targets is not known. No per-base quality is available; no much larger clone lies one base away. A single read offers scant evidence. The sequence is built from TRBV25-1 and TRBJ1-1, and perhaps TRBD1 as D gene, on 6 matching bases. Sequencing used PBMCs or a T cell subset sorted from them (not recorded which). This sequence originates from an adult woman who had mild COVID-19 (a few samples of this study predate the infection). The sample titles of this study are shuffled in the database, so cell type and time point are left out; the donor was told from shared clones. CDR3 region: CASSEDKQGLGDTEAFF. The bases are TGTGCCAGCAGTGAAGATAAACAGGGATTGGGGGACACTGAAGCTTTCTTT.